A single sample gave rise to the 18 T cell receptor beta chains below, sequenced in a study of cytomegalovirus exposure and HLA in healthy donors (dated by TCRdb to about 2017). The library was obtained by the immunoSEQ multiplex PCR assay. For the multiplex PCR, a mixture combining 60 forward primers for TCR Vbeta segments and 13 reverse primers for TCR Jbeta segments was used. TCRdb provides this immuneACCESS table in a form limited to in-frame rearrangements. Some clones are lacking; in checked studies, under half of them reflect an unresolved V gene, and why the rest are absent is not known. This sample holds about 130,000 clones; roughly four fifths were observed only once. The top ten clones comprise around 1.8% of the sample. Sequencing used PBMCs. The receptor source for this set is a woman aged 50 to 60 in good health and CMV-seronegative.

This chain connects TRBV9 to TRBJ1-2; 7 bases agree with TRBD1. CDR3 length equals 13 residues. Looked up from germline, CDR1 is SGDLS and CDR2 is YYNGEE. The J segment lost 4 bases and the V segment lost 4 bases, leaving 4 bases of the junction unmatched. The CDR3 is CASSRQGTYGYTF. CDR3 coding DNA: TGTGCCAGCAGCAGACAGGGAACCTATGGCTACACCTTC. Complete variable domain (other parts from reference TRBV9 and TRBJ1-2): DSGVTQTPKHLITATGQRVTLRCSPRSGDLSVYWYQQSLDQGLQFLIQYYNGEERAKGNILERFSAQQFPDLHSELNLSSLELGDSALYFCASSRQGTYGYTFGSGTRLTVV.

The chain is built from TRBV9 and TRBJ2-2; TRBD2 might be the D (6 bases). The CDR3 is made up of 13 amino acids. Looked up from germline, CDR1 is SGDLS and CDR2 is YYNGEE. V was cut by 0 bases and J by 9 bases, with 9 bases left in between. In DNA form, the CDR3 reads TGTGCCAGCAGCGTAGACGGGAGCTGGGAGCTGTTTTTT. Translation gives CASSVDGSWELFF.

The rearrangement uses TRBV29-1 and TRBJ2-1, with 8 bases lining up with TRBD2. Germline-derived CDR1 and CDR2 are SQVTM and ANQGSEA. CDR3 size: 13 residues. Losses at the gene ends were 5 bases for V and 5 bases for J; bases not matched to a gene: 5. CDR3 sequence (DNA): TGCAGCGTTAGGACTAGCTTTGACAATGAGCAGTTCTTC. The encoded protein is CSVRTSFDNEQFF.

The chain combines TRBV30 with TRBJ2-1; 8 nucleotides line up with TRBD2. This CDR3 region has 15 residues. Germline V gene sequence: CDR1 GTSNPN, CDR2 SVGIG (reference sequence). J gave up 8 bases and V 4 bases, and 13 bases lay outside the gene matches. The CDR3 DNA reads as TGTGCCTGGACCGTACCCAGGACTAGCTTCGATGAGCAGTTCTTC. Translating gives CAWTVPRTSFDEQFF.

The chain couples TRBV13 to TRBJ2-1, with 11 bases lining up with TRBD1. The CDR3 runs to 16 residues. Germline trimming cut 5 bases from V and 6 bases from J; bases unmatched to any gene: 9. The V gene's germline CDR1 is PRHDT and CDR2 FYEKMQ (reference sequence). The CDR3 here is CASSRPGQGETNEQFF. CDR3 nucleotides: TGTGCCAGCAGCCGTCCGGGACAGGGGGAAACCAATGAGCAGTTCTTC.

V gene TRBV28 combines with J gene TRBJ1-5; no clear D gene. Germline CDR1 is MDHEN and CDR2 is SYDVKM. Trimming shortened V by 7 bases and J by 1 base, and 11 bases separated the two germline ends. CDR3 length: 14 amino acids. This CDR3 reads CASTTGGSNQPQHF. CDR3 nucleotides: TGTGCCAGCACCACCGGAGGGAGCAATCAGCCCCAGCATTTT.

The chain is built from TRBV9 and TRBJ1-3; D remains ambiguous. Germline-derived CDR1 and CDR2 are SGDLS and YYNGEE. The CDR3 runs to 13 residues. V dropped 3 bases and J dropped 4 bases, with 8 bases sitting between them. The CDR3 loop reads CASSAGRGNTIYF. The CDR3 nucleotides are TGTGCCAGCAGCGCCGGTCGAGGAAACACCATATATTTT.

This rearrangement joins TRBV7-8 to TRBJ1-3; D might be TRBD1 (5 bases). Germline values: CDR1 SGHVS, CDR2 FQNEAQ. Trimming shortened V by 0 bases and J by 2 bases, and 8 bases separated the two germline ends. The CDR3 is 15 amino acids. The CDR3, as DNA: TGTGCCAGCAGCTTAGCGGGGGGTGCTGGAAACACCATATATTTT. Translating gives CASSLAGGAGNTIYF.

As regards this clone: At one boundary the junction diverges from the germline segment, which might be a read error. The chain uses TRBV7-7 and TRBJ2-5, with 8 bases matching TRBD2. Judging by the DNA end, TRBJ2-7 fits better; the J call may be wrong. The CDR3 totals 14 residues. CDR1 is SSHAT, CDR2 FNYEAQ, per germline (reference sequence). The CDR3 DNA sequence: TGTGCTAGCAGCCAATTTAGCGGGATAGGCGAGCAGTACTTC. It specifies CASSQFSGIGEQYF.

The rearrangement links TRBV11-2 to TRBJ1-5; a weak D match, TRBD1 (5 bases). This CDR3 comprises 15 residues. The V gene's germline CDR1 is SGHAT and CDR2 FQNNGV. V was trimmed by 1 base and J by 2 bases, leaving 9 bases between them. CDR3 in amino acids: CASSLGEGGNQPQHF. The CDR3 coding sequence is TGTGCCAGCAGCTTAGGAGAAGGGGGCAATCAGCCCCAGCATTTT.

This sequence joins TRBV11-1 and TRBJ1-1; 7 bases are shared with TRBD1. In germline, CDR1 is SGHAT, CDR2 FQDESV (reference sequence). This CDR3 spans 14 amino acids. Germline trimming cut 4 bases from V and 1 base from J; bases unmatched to any gene: 3. CDR3 sequence: CASSSRDRNTEAFF. CDR3 coding DNA: TGTGCCAGCAGCTCCCGGGACAGGAACACTGAAGCTTTCTTT. Based on the CDR3 plus reference TRBV11-1 and TRBJ1-1, the full variable domain is EAEVAQSPRYKITEKSQAVAFWCDPISGHATLYWYRQILGQGPELLVQFQDESVVDDSQLPKDRFSAERLKGVDSTLKIQPAELGDSAMYLCASSSRDRNTEAFFGQGTRLTVV.

The chain links TRBV29-1 to TRBJ2-1; possible D gene TRBD1, 6 bases. The length of the CDR3 is 11 residues. Trimming removed 7 bases at V and 6 bases at J, with 10 bases between. CDR1 SQVTM and CDR2 ANQGSEA come from the germline V gene. The CDR3 DNA reads TGCAGCGCACAGGGTCCCAATGAGCAGTTCTTC. It is translated as CSAQGPNEQFF.

The chain combines TRBV4-3 with TRBJ2-2, with TRBD2 as a possible D gene (6 bases). V was clipped by 0 bases and J by 1 base, with 12 bases between them. CDR1 LGHNA and CDR2 YSLEER come from the germline V gene. There are 17 residues in the CDR3. The CDR3: CASSQDGDSGNTGELFF. The CDR3 DNA follows: TGCGCCAGCAGCCAAGATGGTGATAGCGGGAACACCGGGGAGCTGTTTTTT.

The CDR3 spells CASSDYSPGYEQYF. In nucleotides, the CDR3 is TGTGCCAGCAGCGACTATAGCCCCGGGTACGAGCAGTACTTC. The chain uses TRBV6-5 and TRBJ2-7, with a weak D call TRBD2 (5 bases). This CDR3 is 14 amino acids long. V was clipped by 6 bases and J by 4 bases, with 16 bases between them. Germline V gene lookup returns CDR1 MNHEY and CDR2 SVGAGI.

The V call is TRBV5-6, the J call TRBJ2-5; TRBD2 matches 16 bases. The J segment lost 5 bases and the V segment lost 3 bases, leaving 7 bases of the junction unmatched. Germline V lookup: CDR1 SGHDT, CDR2 YYEEEE. This CDR3 has 17 amino acids. The CDR3 reads CASSSPGLAGGGETQYF. As DNA, the CDR3 is TGTGCCAGCAGCTCACCGGGACTAGCGGGAGGGGGTGAGACCCAGTACTTC.

This clone was seen a few times. The chain joins TRBV4-2 to TRBJ2-2, with TRBD1 identical over 7 bases. J gave up 4 bases and V 3 bases, and 8 bases lay outside the gene matches. The CDR3 contains 16 residues. Germline V gives CDR1 LGHNA, CDR2 YNFKEQ. The CDR3, as DNA: TGTGCCAGCAGCCACCGCCTGGGACAGCCCACCGGGGAGCTGTTTTTT. Its translation is CASSHRLGQPTGELFF.

The chain joins TRBV28 to TRBJ2-7; TRBD2 matches 8 bases. The germline gives CDR1 MDHEN, CDR2 SYDVKM. CDR3 size: 15 residues. The junction had 12 bases not matched to a gene; V was cut back by 5 bases and J by 6 bases. The CDR3 DNA reads TGTGCCAGCAGTGCGTTTGGGAGCGGGAGTGGCGAGCAGTACGTC. Residues: CASSAFGSGSGEQYV.

The chain carries TRBV16 and TRBJ1-2; TRBD1 is a possible D gene (5 bases). From germline, CDR1 is KGHSY and CDR2 FQNENV. Trimming removed 4 bases from V and 3 bases from J, with 15 bases in between. This CDR3 is 15 amino acids long. CDR3 nucleotide sequence: TGTGCCAGCAGCCTCGATGCGGGGGTCGACTATGGCTACACCTTC. Encoded protein: CASSLDAGVDYGYTF.